This passage covers 24 T cell receptor beta chains from one sample sequenced in a study of blood T cells in healthy people across ages. Alongside a J-beta primer mix, a sample-barcoded 5' primer served in a second PCR lasting about 6 to 11 cycles. One entry per CDR3 protein, called by TCRdb with MiXCR from the 5' RACE reads. The repertoire holds hundreds of thousands of distinct CDR3 sequences, with around half as singletons. Material: blood. These receptors came from a woman aged 55-69 years in good health.

This sequence joins TRBV20-1 and TRBJ2-3, with D perhaps matching TRBD1 (6 bases). Trimming took off 2 bases at V and 4 bases at J, with 7 bases between the two ends. The germline V gene has CDR1 DFQATT and CDR2 SNEGSKA (reference sequence). The CDR3 spans 12 residues. CDR3 sequence (DNA): TGCAGTGCTAGAAGACAGGCAGATACGCAGTATTTT. Its protein product is CSARRQADTQYF.

This clonotype was observed a few times. The gene calls are TRBV6-5 and TRBJ2-7, with 10 bases matching TRBD1. Germline assignment: CDR1 MNHEY and CDR2 SVGAGI. V was clipped by 2 bases and J by 1 base; unmatched bases: 5. This CDR3 region has 16 residues. CDR3: CASSYGTGAMSYEQYF. CDR3 sequence (DNA): TGTGCCAGCAGTTACGGGACAGGGGCAATGTCCTACGAGCAGTACTTC.

This clonotype occurred many times. This chain joins TRBV13 and TRBJ2-7; maybe TRBD1 (5 bases). The CDR3 totals 14 residues. The germline V and J ends were trimmed by 2 bases and 5 bases, with 13 bases remaining between them. Germline V lookup: CDR1 PRHDT, CDR2 FYEKMQ (reference sequence). The chain's CDR3 is CASSLRREWNEQYF. For the CDR3, the DNA is TGTGCCAGCAGCTTACGCAGGGAATGGAACGAGCAGTACTTC.

The chain uses TRBV10-3 and TRBJ2-7, with 7 positions matching TRBD2. From germline, CDR1 is ENHRY and CDR2 SYGVKD. The CDR3 runs to 14 residues. Trimming took 6 bases from V and 2 from J; bases not matched to a gene: 7. CDR3 sequence reads: CAIRPGGGAYEQYF. In nucleotides, the CDR3 is TGTGCCATCAGGCCGGGGGGAGGGGCCTACGAGCAGTACTTC.

The CDR3 loop reads CASSSYLMNTEAFF. The CDR3 nucleotides are TGCGCCAGCAGCTCATATCTCATGAACACTGAAGCTTTCTTT. The chain carries TRBV5-1 and TRBJ1-1; D not certain. The CDR3 totals 14 residues. Trimming shortened V by 3 bases and J by 0 bases, and 9 bases separated the two germline ends. Germline values: CDR1 SGHRS, CDR2 YFSETQ.

CDR3 nucleotides: TGTGCCAGCAGCCGGCGGGGTTTAAACACCGGGGAGCTGTTTTTT. This codes for CASSRRGLNTGELFF. This chain connects TRBV28 to TRBJ2-2; maybe TRBD2 (6 bases). Trimming took 6 bases from V and 2 from J, leaving 13 bases between them. The CDR3 is 15 residues long. Germline V lookup: CDR1 MDHEN, CDR2 SYDVKM.

The genes are TRBV2 and TRBJ2-4; D assignment may be TRBD1 or TRBD2 (5 bases each). V was shortened by 3 bases and J by 9 bases, with 15 bases between the two germline ends. The germline V gene encodes CDR1 SNHLY and CDR2 FYNNEI. CDR3 size: 14 residues. The DNA for the CDR3 is TGTGCCAGCAGTGAGGTTCCCCGGGACGGCATTCAGTACTTC. Protein product: CASSEVPRDGIQYF.

The chain uses TRBV20-1 and TRBJ2-2, with 9 bases lining up with TRBD2. The trim removed 6 bases at V and 5 bases at J, leaving 4 bases unmatched. This CDR3 comprises 13 residues. Germline CDR1 is DFQATT and CDR2 is SNEGSKA (reference sequence). CDR3 DNA sequence: TGCAGTGCGTACAGCGGGAGGACCGGGGAGCTGTTTTTT. Its translation is CSAYSGRTGELFF.

V gene TRBV29-1 combines with J gene TRBJ1-2, with TRBD1 matching over 10 bases. Trimming cost V 3 bases and J 4 bases; bases outside gene matches: 5. This CDR3 has 14 amino acids. In germline, CDR1 is SQVTM, CDR2 ANQGSEA. CDR3 DNA: TGCAGCGTTGAGGGACAGGGGCGTTTCTATGGCTACACCTTC. Protein: CSVEGQGRFYGYTF.

The V and J genes are TRBV7-2 and TRBJ2-7; TRBD2 might be the D (6 bases). Trimming took off 0 bases at V and 1 base at J, with 16 bases between the two ends. From germline, CDR1 is SGHTA and CDR2 FQGNSA. This CDR3 contains 17 residues. This CDR3 reads CASSLAPGTGKSYEQYF. CDR3 DNA: TGTGCCAGCAGCTTAGCGCCAGGGACTGGAAAATCCTACGAGCAGTACTTC.

The chain employs TRBV2 and TRBJ1-1; D gene unclear. The CDR3 sequence is 13 residues long. Trimming left V 8 bases short and J 5 bases short, with 15 bases between. Germline V gene lookup returns CDR1 SNHLY and CDR2 FYNNEI. This CDR3 reads CASGVEVGTEAFF. The CDR3, as DNA: TGTGCCAGCGGGGTTGAGGTAGGAACTGAAGCTTTCTTT.

This CDR3 reads CASSQGVQATNEKLFF. CDR3 in DNA: TGCGCCAGCAGCCAAGGGGTACAGGCAACTAATGAAAAACTGTTTTTT. The V call is TRBV4-3, the J call TRBJ1-4, with TRBD1 as a possible D gene (5 bases). Trimming cost V 1 base and J 0 bases, with 9 bases left between them. Germline V CDR1 and CDR2: LGHNA, YSLEER. The CDR3 has 16 amino acids.

V gene TRBV3-1 combines with J gene TRBJ1-1, with a tentative D call TRBD1 (5 bases). Looked up from germline, CDR1 is LGHDT and CDR2 is YNNKEL (reference sequence). Trimming took 2 bases from V and 6 from J, leaving 13 bases between them. This CDR3 is built from 14 residues. The CDR3 sequence: CASSQRIQGSEAFF. CDR3 sequence (DNA): TGTGCCAGCAGCCAAAGAATCCAGGGTTCTGAAGCTTTCTTT.

The gene calls are TRBV9 and TRBJ2-4, with 7 bases matching TRBD2. This CDR3 has 15 residues. Germline CDR1 reads SGDLS; CDR2 reads YYNGEE. The V segment lost 4 bases and the J segment 13 bases; nucleotides outside the gene matches: 17. The CDR3, as DNA: TGTGCCAGCAGCCTCGGGGGGACTATTGAATATGAGCAGTACTTC. Amino acid sequence: CASSLGGTIEYEQYF.

The rearrangement uses TRBV18 and TRBJ1-1; no clear D gene. Germline lookup yields CDR1 KGHSH and CDR2 LQKENI. V was trimmed by 3 bases and J by 3 bases, leaving 17 bases between them. There are 16 residues in the CDR3. Here the CDR3 DNA reads TGTGCCAGCTCACCGCGGGAGGTGGGAGTGCACACTGAAGCTTTCTTT. Its protein product is CASSPREVGVHTEAFF.

This chain's CDR3 is CASSLFIGDGYTF. DNA for the CDR3: TGTGCCAGCAGTTTATTCATCGGAGATGGCTACACCTTC. This chain uses TRBV28 with TRBJ1-2, with D hard to call. CDR1 and CDR2 from the germline V gene are MDHEN and SYDVKM. V was cut by 1 base and J by 6 bases, with 9 bases left in between. This CDR3 comprises 13 residues.

The rearrangement joins TRBV3-1 to TRBJ2-3; possibly TRBD2 for D (5 bases). Trimming left V 5 bases short and J 4 bases short, with 10 bases between. Germline CDR1 is LGHDT and CDR2 is YNNKEL (reference sequence). CDR3 size: 13 residues. CDR3 bases: TGTGCCAGCAGCGGACTTAGCGCAGATACGCAGTATTTT. Encoded protein: CASSGLSADTQYF.

This CDR3 reads CASSSPGTRDYNEQFF. The CDR3 DNA follows: TGTGCCAGCAGCTCCCCCGGGACTAGAGACTACAATGAGCAGTTCTTC. The genes are TRBV5-4 and TRBJ2-1, with TRBD2 matching over 8 bases. Germline values: CDR1 SGHNT, CDR2 YYREEE (reference sequence). V trimming: 3 bases; J trimming: 3 bases; junction bases outside the gene matches: 8. The CDR3 extends over 16 amino acids.

The chain combines TRBV27 with TRBJ2-3, with TRBD1 matching 9 bases. CDR1 and CDR2 from the germline V gene are MNHEY and SMNVEV (reference sequence). This CDR3 has 16 amino acids. V lost 3 bases to trimming and J lost 2 bases; unmatched junction nucleotides: 6. CDR3 nucleotide sequence: TGTGCCAGCAGTTTTGGGGGGACAGGGAACACAGATACGCAGTATTTT. Amino acid sequence: CASSFGGTGNTDTQYF.

This clonotype occurred many times. In nucleotides, the CDR3 is TGTGCCAGCAGTTTGTCGGTAGGACTCGGGACTAGCCTTAACGAGCAGTACTTC. As protein: CASSLSVGLGTSLNEQYF. The chain couples TRBV28 to TRBJ2-7, with 9 bases identical to TRBD2. The ends lost 3 bases at V and 5 bases at J; junction bases unmatched: 17. Germline loops: CDR1 MDHEN, CDR2 SYDVKM. The CDR3 covers 18 residues.

This clonotype was counted at least ten times. The V call is TRBV18, the J call TRBJ2-3, with unresolved D. V lost 8 bases and J lost 2, with 11 bases in between. This CDR3 spans 13 amino acids. Germline V gene sequence: CDR1 KGHSH, CDR2 LQKENI. The CDR3 sequence: CASSPSLTDTQYF. The DNA for the CDR3 is TGTGCCAGCAGCCCGAGCCTCACAGATACGCAGTATTTT.

V usage is TRBV20-1 and J usage is TRBJ2-7; possible D gene TRBD2, 6 bases. V was pared by 3 bases and J by 1 base, with 16 bases between. The CDR3 runs 15 residues. Germline-derived CDR1 and CDR2 are DFQATT and SNEGSKA (reference sequence). This chain's CDR3 is CSARRRAGGSYEQYF. CDR3 bases: TGCAGTGCTAGGAGGAGGGCTGGGGGTTCCTACGAGCAGTACTTC.

Only a few counts were recorded for this clonotype. V gene TRBV20-1 combines with J gene TRBJ2-7, with 11 bases aligning to TRBD2. Germline-derived CDR1 and CDR2 are DFQATT and SNEGSKA (reference sequence). CDR3 length: 15 amino acids. V lost 3 bases to trimming and J lost 2 bases; unmatched junction nucleotides: 6. CDR3 protein: CSARHSGRAPYEQYF. CDR3 nucleotides: TGCAGTGCTAGGCATAGCGGGAGGGCCCCCTACGAGCAGTACTTC.

The chain carries TRBV12-5 and TRBJ2-1; no clear D. CDR1 and CDR2 from the germline V gene are LGHNT and FRNRAP. This CDR3 is built from 14 residues. V gave up 1 base and J gave up 4 bases, with 8 bases separating them. The DNA of the CDR3 is TGTGCTAGTGGTTTGGGGGCGGTATACAATGAGCAGTTCTTC. Protein sequence: CASGLGAVYNEQFF.